What follows describes a single T cell receptor beta chain. The sample comes from a study of T cell responses to AZD1222 COVID-19 vaccine. Measured with immunoSEQ multiplex PCR; TCRdb has only the in-frame clones, and not every one. The sample lists about 130,000 clones, 88% occurring once. After removal of 2 bases from V and 3 bases from J, the junction contained 2 bases not matched to a gene. Germline V gene sequence: CDR1 SGHTA, CDR2 FQGNSA. CDR3 size: 15 residues. The sequencing here drew on peripheral blood, taken on day 0 of AZD1222 vaccination. This receptor was obtained from an adult in good health. This chain connects TRBV7-2 to TRBJ1-4, with 8 bases aligning to TRBD1. The CDR3 DNA reads as TGTGCCAGCAGCTTAATGGGACAGGCTAATGAAAAACTGTTTTTT. Translated, it gives CASSLMGQANEKLFF. The variable domain in full, with the rest retrieved from reference TRBV7-2 and TRBJ1-4, is GAGVSQSPSNKVTEKGKDVELRCDPISGHTALYWYRQSLGQGLEFLIYFQGNSAPDKSGLPSDRFSAERTGGSVSTLTIQRTQQEDSAVYLCASSLMGQANEKLFFGSGTQLSVL.